The 5 T cell receptor beta chains below all came from one sample that was sequenced in a study of cytomegalovirus exposure and HLA in healthy donors. PCR primers comprised 60 Vbeta and 13 Jbeta primers. Repertoires were generated with immunoSEQ multiplex PCR, while TCRdb's copy carries only in-frame clones and drops some. Its listing shows under 200,000 clones. Material for sequencing was PBMCs. All receptors come from a man younger than 45 in good health and CMV-seronegative.

This chain links TRBV7-6 with TRBJ1-2, with 9 nucleotides matching TRBD1. Germline values: CDR1 SGHVS, CDR2 FNYEAQ. V dropped 5 bases and J dropped 3; count of bases not matched to a gene: 7. The CDR3 has 15 residues. The CDR3 here is CASSPGQGRDYGYTF. The CDR3, as DNA: TGTGCCAGCAGCCCTGGACAGGGGCGGGACTATGGCTACACCTTC.

This chain uses TRBV7-6 with TRBJ2-3, with 9 bases aligning to TRBD1. Trimming removed 2 bases from V and 4 bases from J; junction bases left unmatched: 4. CDR1 SGHVS and CDR2 FNYEAQ come from the germline V gene. The CDR3 runs 15 residues. The CDR3 is CASSLRTGAADTQYF. Here the CDR3 DNA reads TGTGCCAGCAGCTTACGGACAGGGGCAGCAGATACGCAGTATTTT.

The V and J genes are TRBV30 and TRBJ2-3; 10 nucleotides line up with TRBD2. After removal of 7 bases from V and 3 bases from J, the junction contained 10 bases not matched to a gene. The CDR3 is 15 amino acids. Germline CDR1 is GTSNPN and CDR2 is SVGIG (reference sequence). CDR3 sequence reads: CASHPLAGGTDTQYF. In nucleotides, the CDR3 is TGTGCCTCGCACCCATTAGCGGGAGGTACAGATACGCAGTATTTT.

The J gene is TRBJ2-7, the V gene TRBV7-9, with 8 bases that match TRBD1. After removal of 2 bases from V and 4 bases from J, the junction contained 1 base not matched to a gene. Germline loops: CDR1 SEHNR, CDR2 FQNEAQ (reference sequence). CDR3 length: 13 residues. CDR3 sequence (DNA): TGTGCCAGCAGCTTAAGGACAGGGTACGAGCAGTACTTC. Encoded protein: CASSLRTGYEQYF.

This rearrangement joins TRBV5-4 to TRBJ2-2; 7 bases match TRBD1. CDR1 is SGHNT, CDR2 YYREEE, per germline (reference sequence). V lost 0 bases to trimming and J lost 5 bases; unmatched junction nucleotides: 4. This CDR3 has 15 amino acids. The CDR3 DNA reads TGTGCCAGCAGCTTGGCCCGACAGGGTACCGGGGAGCTGTTTTTT. Translation gives CASSLARQGTGELFF. The full variable domain, with the rest looked up from reference TRBV5-4 and TRBJ2-2, is ETGVTQSPTHLIKTRGQQVTLRCSSQSGHNTVSWYQQALGQGPQFIFQYYREEENGRGNFPPRFSGLQFPNYSSELNVNALELDDSALYLCASSLARQGTGELFFGEGSRLTVL.